This T cell receptor beta chain was identified during a study of shared clonotypes between healthy human individuals. Study context: CD4 naive and memory got three plates each, CD8 naive two, CD8 memory one.

With 2 bases clipped from V and 0 bases from J, the junction kept 2 bases outside the gene matches. CDR3 length: 17 amino acids. CDR1 SGHRS and CDR2 YFSETQ come from the germline V gene. The authors split each subset's genomic DNA evenly across several immunoSEQ plates. In the sorted-subset replicate PCRs, roughly 210 ng DNA, around 30,000 T cell genomes, was used. Repertoires were generated with immunoSEQ multiplex PCR, while TCRdb's copy carries only in-frame clones and drops some. The sample has about 1.1 million clones; 70% to 80% are singletons. The chain joins TRBV5-1 to TRBJ2-6; 10 bases are shared with TRBD1. The receptor was isolated from a man younger than 35 in good health. Some clones in this sample may be carry-over from other donors' samples. The sample taken for sequencing was memory CD4+ T cells from PBMCs. Noted subset: CD45RA-negative fraction. This CDR3 is CASSFRTGGSGANVLTF. The CDR3 DNA reads as TGCGCCAGCAGCTTTCGGACAGGGGGCTCTGGGGCCAACGTCCTGACTTTC. Using reference TRBV5-1 and TRBJ2-6 for the parts outside the CDR3, the full variable domain is KAGVTQTPRYLIKTRGQQVTLSCSPISGHRSVSWYQQTPGQGLQFLFEYFSETQRNKGNFPGRFSGRQFSNSRSEMNVSTLELGDSALYLCASSFRTGGSGANVLTFGAGSRLTVL.